These T cell receptor beta chains were read from a single sample in a study of blood T cells in healthy people across ages. TCRdb re-analysed the 5' RACE reads in MiXCR, keeping a single row per CDR3 protein. The sample shows about 1,500,000 distinct CDR3 sequences, roughly 40% of them seen only once. Specimen: blood. These receptors were obtained from a woman under 30 in good health. Both conserved end residues are part of each CDR3. Each record gives: J gene, V gene, D gene, clone size, CDR3 DNA, CDR3 protein. A D gene is named only where the DNA matches it firmly. Only some rows state a clone size, as once, few, many or a class for expanded clones.

TRBJ2-1 TRBV9 NA NA TGTGCCAGCAGCGTAGTAGACAAAGGGAATGAGCAGTTCTTC CASSVVDKGNEQFF
TRBJ1-1 TRBV14 TRBD1 few TGTGCCAGCAGCCAGATGGGACAGGGGGGTCGGCGTACTGAAGCTTTCTTT CASSQMGQGGRRTEAFF
TRBJ2-3 TRBV5-4 TRBD1 NA TGTACCAGCAGCCCCGGGACAGGGAGTCCAGATACGCAGTATTTT CTSSPGTGSPDTQYF
TRBJ2-1 TRBV7-9 TRBD2 NA TGTGCCAGCAGCACTGAAGCCTCTAGCGGGGGGAGCTACAATGAGCAGTTCTTC CASSTEASSGGSYNEQFF
TRBJ2-5 TRBV7-9 NA NA TGTGCCAGCAGCCGAGCCAGGGGGCTAGCGGACCAAGAGACCCAGTACTTC CASSRARGLADQETQYF
TRBJ1-2 TRBV30 TRBD1 NA TGTGCCTGGAGAAAAGCAGGGGGAGGGACTTATGGCTACACCTTC CAWRKAGGGTYGYTF
TRBJ2-5 TRBV12-3/TRBV12-4 NA NA TGTGCCAGCAGGTCACCAGCTAAAGAGACCCAGTACTTC CASRSPAKETQYF
TRBJ1-2 TRBV6-5 NA NA TGTGCCAGCAGGTCCTGGGGCGGGGTTTATGGCTACACCTTC CASRSWGGVYGYTF
TRBJ2-7 TRBV29-1 TRBD2 NA TGCAGCGTTGAGGGACTAGCGGTACCTCTCTATGGCAATGAGCAGTACTTC CSVEGLAVPLYGNEQYF
TRBJ2-2 TRBV19 TRBD2 once TGTGCCAGTCTCCGGGAGGAGAACACCGGGGAGCTGTTTTTT CASLREENTGELFF
TRBJ2-1 TRBV6-1 TRBD1 NA TGTGCCAGCAGACGGACAGGGTCCGGGACAGAAGGGAACAATGAGCAGTTCTTC CASRRTGSGTEGNNEQFF
TRBJ1-4 TRBV11-2 NA NA TGTGCCAGCAGCTTAGGCAAAATTCTCGGGGAAAAACTGTTTTTT CASSLGKILGEKLFF